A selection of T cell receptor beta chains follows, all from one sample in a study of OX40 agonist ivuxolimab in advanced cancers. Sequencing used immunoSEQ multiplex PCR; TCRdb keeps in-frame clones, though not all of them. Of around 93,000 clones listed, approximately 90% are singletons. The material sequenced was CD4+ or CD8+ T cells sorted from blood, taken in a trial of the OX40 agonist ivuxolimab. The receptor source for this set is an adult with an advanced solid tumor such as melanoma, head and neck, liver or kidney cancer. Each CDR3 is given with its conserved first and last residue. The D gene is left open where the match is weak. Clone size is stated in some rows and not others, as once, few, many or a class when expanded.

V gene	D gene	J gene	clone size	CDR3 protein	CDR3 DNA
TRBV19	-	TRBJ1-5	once	CASSLRAVDSAQHF	TGTGCCAGTAGTCTGCGGGCAGTTGATTCAGCCCAGCATTTT
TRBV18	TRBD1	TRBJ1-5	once	CASSLSGQASNQPQHF	TGTGCCAGCTCACTATCGGGACAGGCCAGCAATCAGCCCCAGCATTTT
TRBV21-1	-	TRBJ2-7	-	CASSKEGQSYEQYF	TGTGCCAGCAGCAAAGAGGGACAGAGCTACGAGCAGTACTTC
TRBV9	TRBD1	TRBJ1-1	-	CASSPAGQGNTEAFF	TGTGCCAGCAGCCCCGCGGGACAGGGGAACACTGAAGCTTTCTTT
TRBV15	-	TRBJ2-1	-	CATSRDGGGQQFF	TGTGCCACCAGCAGAGATGGCGGGGGCCAGCAGTTCTTC
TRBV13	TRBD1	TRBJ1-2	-	CASSFDRGRNYGYTF	TGTGCCAGCAGCTTCGACAGGGGGCGCAACTATGGCTACACCTTC
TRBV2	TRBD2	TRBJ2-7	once	CASSEGGLRETRIRQYF	TGTGCCAGCAGTGAAGGGGGTCTGCGGGAGACCCGAATTAGGCAGTACTTC
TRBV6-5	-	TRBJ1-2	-	CASSIRISNYGYTF	TGTGCCAGCAGTATACGTATATCCAACTATGGCTACACCTTC
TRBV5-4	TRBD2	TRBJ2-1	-	CASSLPSGGANEQFF	TGTGCCAGCAGCTTGCCCAGCGGGGGGGCAAATGAGCAGTTCTTC
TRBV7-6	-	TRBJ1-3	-	CASSLGYRASGNTIYF	TGTGCCAGCAGCTTAGGGTACAGGGCCTCTGGAAACACCATATATTTT
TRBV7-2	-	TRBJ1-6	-	CASGRPPSSSYNSPLHF	TGTGCCAGCGGCAGGCCTCCTTCGAGCTCCTATAATTCACCCCTCCACTTT
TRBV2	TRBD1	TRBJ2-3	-	CASSGLAQGAGTQYF	TGTGCCAGCAGCGGGCTAGCGCAGGGGGCAGGTACGCAGTATTTT
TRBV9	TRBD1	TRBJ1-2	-	CASSVPTGVSYGYTF	TGTGCCAGCAGCGTGCCGACAGGGGTGAGCTATGGCTACACCTTC
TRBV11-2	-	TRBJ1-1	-	CASSFDTLRAEAFF	TGTGCCAGCAGCTTTGACACCCTGCGGGCTGAAGCTTTCTTT
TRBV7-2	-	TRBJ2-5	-	CASSSKLTSRQETQYF	TGTGCCAGCAGCTCAAAACTTACTAGCCGCCAAGAGACCCAGTACTTC
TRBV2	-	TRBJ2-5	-	CASSGEETQYF	TGTGCCAGCAGTGGGGAAGAGACCCAGTACTTC
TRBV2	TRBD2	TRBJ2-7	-	CASSFQLAVKDEQYF	TGTGCCAGCAGTTTCCAACTAGCGGTTAAAGACGAGCAGTACTTC
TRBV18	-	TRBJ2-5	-	CASSPTPLGGETQYF	TGTGCCAGCTCACCGACTCCTCTGGGTGGGGAGACCCAGTACTTC
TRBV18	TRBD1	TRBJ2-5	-	CASSRDRGRETQYF	TGTGCCAGCTCACGCGACAGGGGCCGAGAGACCCAGTACTTC
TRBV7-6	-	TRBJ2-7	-	CASSLGTTGYEQYF	TGTGCCAGCAGCTTAGGAACCACGGGCTACGAGCAGTACTTC
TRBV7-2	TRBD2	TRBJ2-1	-	CASSPQPSGVNEQFF	TGTGCCAGCAGCCCCCAGCCTAGCGGGGTCAATGAGCAGTTCTTC
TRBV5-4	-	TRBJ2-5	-	CASSFRRGGETQYF	TGTGCCAGCAGCTTCCGAAGGGGGGGCGAGACCCAGTACTTC
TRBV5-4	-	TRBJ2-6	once	CASSLGLASGANVLTF	TGTGCCAGCAGCTTGGGCCTAGCGTCTGGGGCCAACGTCCTGACTTTC
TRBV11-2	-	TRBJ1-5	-	CASSSGYSNQPQHF	TGTGCCAGCAGCTCAGGGTACAGCAATCAGCCCCAGCATTTT
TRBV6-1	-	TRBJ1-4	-	CASSDPTGFNEKLFF	TGTGCCAGCAGTGATCCGACAGGCTTTAATGAAAAACTGTTTTTT